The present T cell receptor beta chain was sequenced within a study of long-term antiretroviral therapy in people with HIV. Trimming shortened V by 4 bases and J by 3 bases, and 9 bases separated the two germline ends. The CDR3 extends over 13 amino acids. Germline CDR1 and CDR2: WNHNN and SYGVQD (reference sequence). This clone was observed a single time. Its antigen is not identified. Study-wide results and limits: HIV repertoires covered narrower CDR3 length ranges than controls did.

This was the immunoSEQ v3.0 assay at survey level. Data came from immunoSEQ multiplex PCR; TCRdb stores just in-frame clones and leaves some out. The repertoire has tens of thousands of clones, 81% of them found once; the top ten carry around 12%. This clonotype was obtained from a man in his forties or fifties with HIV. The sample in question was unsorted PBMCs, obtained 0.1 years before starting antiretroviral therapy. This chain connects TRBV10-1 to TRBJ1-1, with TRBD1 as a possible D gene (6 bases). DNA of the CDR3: TGCGCCAGCAGTGGACAGGTGGACACTGAAGCTTTCTTT. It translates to CASSGQVDTEAFF.